This TCR beta chain was profiled in a study of T cell responses to AZD1222 COVID-19 vaccine. Comments on this clone: Antigen specificity is unknown.

Sequencing used immunoSEQ multiplex PCR; TCRdb keeps in-frame clones, though not all of them. The profile shows 50,000 to 70,000 clones, nearly 90% of them singletons. Regarding the study as a whole: The study sampled repertoires only after the peak T cell response.

Specimen: peripheral blood, collected 28 days after the second AZD1222 dose. The TCR originated in an adult who received the AZD1222 COVID-19 vaccine.

Here the CDR3 reads CSALDSSYEQYF. For the CDR3, the DNA is TGCAGCGCCTTGGACAGCTCCTACGAGCAGTACTTC. The J gene is TRBJ2-7, the V gene TRBV29-1; D might be TRBD1 (6 bases). CDR3 length: 12 residues. Germline loops: CDR1 SQVTM, CDR2 ANQGSEA. V lost 7 bases and J 0 bases, leaving 10 bases between the germline ends.